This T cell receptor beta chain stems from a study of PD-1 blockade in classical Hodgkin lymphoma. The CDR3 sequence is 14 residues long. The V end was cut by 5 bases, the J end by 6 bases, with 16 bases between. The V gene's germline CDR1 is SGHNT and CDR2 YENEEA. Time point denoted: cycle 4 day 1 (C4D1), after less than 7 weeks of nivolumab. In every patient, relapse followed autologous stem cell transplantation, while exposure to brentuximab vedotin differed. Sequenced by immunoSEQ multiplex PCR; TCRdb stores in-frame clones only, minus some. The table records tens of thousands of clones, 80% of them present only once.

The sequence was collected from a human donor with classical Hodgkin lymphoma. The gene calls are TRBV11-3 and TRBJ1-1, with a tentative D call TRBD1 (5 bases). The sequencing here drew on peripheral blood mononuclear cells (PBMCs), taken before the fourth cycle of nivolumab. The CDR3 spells CASSPRPGYPEAFF. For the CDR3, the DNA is TGTGCCAGCAGCCCCCGACCAGGGTACCCTGAAGCTTTCTTT.